This TCR beta chain was retrieved from a study of blood T cell repertoires in COVID-19. At the level of the study: The origin of the acute and convalescent COVID-19 samples was the United States, Italy and Spain. In each case, the material was cDNA or gDNA derived from T cells, B-cell-depleted T cells, or PBMCs.

This CDR3 has 18 amino acids. V lost 3 bases and J lost 0, with 14 bases in between. Germline CDR1 is KGHDR and CDR2 is SFDVKD. Original handling: Nucleated cell number was recorded as an estimate derived from reference gene primer amplification. Sequenced by immunoSEQ multiplex PCR; TCRdb stores in-frame clones only, minus some. From that table come the V and J calls and clone size; the DNA was used to work out D and trimming. The sample gives some 490,000 clones, over 75% of which show up once; 3% to 4% is in the top ten. The rearrangement links TRBV24-1 to TRBJ2-6, with D possibly TRBD1 on 6 matching bases. The origin of this receptor is a human donor in a cohort sampled during active COVID-19. The sample comprised peripheral blood. This CDR3 is CATSDPQGSGSGANVLTF. The DNA of the CDR3 is TGTGCCACCAGTGATCCACAGGGATCTGGCTCTGGGGCCAACGTCCTGACTTTC.